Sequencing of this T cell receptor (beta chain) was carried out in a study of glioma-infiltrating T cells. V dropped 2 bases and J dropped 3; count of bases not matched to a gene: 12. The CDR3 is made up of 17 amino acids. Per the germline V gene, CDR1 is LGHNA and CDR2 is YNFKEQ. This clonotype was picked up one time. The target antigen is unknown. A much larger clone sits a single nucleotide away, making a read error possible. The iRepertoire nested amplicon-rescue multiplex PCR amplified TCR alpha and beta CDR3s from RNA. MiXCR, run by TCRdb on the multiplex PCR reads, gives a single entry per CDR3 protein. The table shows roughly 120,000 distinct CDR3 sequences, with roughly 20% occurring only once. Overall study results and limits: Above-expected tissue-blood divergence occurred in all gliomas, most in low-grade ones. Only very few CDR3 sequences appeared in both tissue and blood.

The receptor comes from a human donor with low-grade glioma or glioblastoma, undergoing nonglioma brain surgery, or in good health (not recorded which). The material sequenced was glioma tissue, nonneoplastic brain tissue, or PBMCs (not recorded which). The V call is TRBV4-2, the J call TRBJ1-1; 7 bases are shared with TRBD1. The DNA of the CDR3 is TGTGCCAGCAGCCAAAAATCGACAGGGAACATGGACACTGAAGCTTTCTTT. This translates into CASSQKSTGNMDTEAFF.